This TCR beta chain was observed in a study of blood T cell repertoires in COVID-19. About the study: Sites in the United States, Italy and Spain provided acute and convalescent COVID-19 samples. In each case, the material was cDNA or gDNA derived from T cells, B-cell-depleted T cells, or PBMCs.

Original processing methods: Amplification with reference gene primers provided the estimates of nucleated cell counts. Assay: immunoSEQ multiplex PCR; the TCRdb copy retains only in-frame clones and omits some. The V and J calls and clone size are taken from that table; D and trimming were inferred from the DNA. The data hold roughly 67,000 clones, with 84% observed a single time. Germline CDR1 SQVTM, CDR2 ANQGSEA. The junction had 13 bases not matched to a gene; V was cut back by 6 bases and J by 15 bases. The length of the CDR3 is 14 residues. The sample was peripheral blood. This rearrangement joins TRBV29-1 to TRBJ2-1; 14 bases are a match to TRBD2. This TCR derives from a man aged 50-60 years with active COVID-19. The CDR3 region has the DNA TGCAGCGTCGCGACTAGCGGGAGGGCCCAAGGGCTGTTCTTC. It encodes CSVATSGRAQGLFF.